These 19 T cell receptor beta chains originate from one sample sequenced in a study of shared clonotypes between healthy human individuals (dated by TCRdb to the early 2020s). Libraries were constructed by the immunoSEQ multiplex PCR assay. TCRdb stores this immuneACCESS table with in-frame sequences only. Part of the clones is absent; in the studies checked, under half of the shortfall reflects unresolved V genes, and no reason is known for the rest. In all, the sample holds about 690,000 clones, and about nine tenths of those were seen once. The ten largest clones represent 34% of the sample. Sequenced input: memory CD8+ T cells from PBMCs. The cell subset or site label on this specimen signifies: CD45RO+ cells pooled with CCR7-negative TemRA cells. All receptors come from a man between 18 and 35 years old in good health. Some clones in this sample may be carry-over from other donors' samples.

This chain links TRBV27 with TRBJ1-2; weak D call: TRBD1 (5 bases). Deletions cut 6 bases from V and 7 bases from J, with 12 bases between. Germline CDR1 MNHEY, CDR2 SMNVEV (reference sequence). This CDR3 is built from 12 residues. The CDR3 sequence is CASRTDLGGYTF. The CDR3 DNA reads as TGTGCCAGCAGGACAGACCTGGGTGGCTACACCTTC.

The V call is TRBV7-8, the J call TRBJ1-2; D gene ambiguous. CDR1 is SGHVS and CDR2 is FQNEAQ in the germline V gene. The ends were cut back, 5 bases at V and 7 bases at J, with 23 bases in the middle. The CDR3 extends over 16 amino acids. The CDR3 region is CASSPERNVGSAGYTF. CDR3 DNA sequence: TGTGCCAGCAGCCCTGAGAGAAACGTGGGGTCCGCTGGCTACACCTTC.

The gene calls are TRBV9 and TRBJ2-1, with 7 positions matching TRBD2. Looked up from germline, CDR1 is SGDLS and CDR2 is YYNGEE. The CDR3 runs to 17 residues. Trimming removed 2 bases from V and 8 bases from J; junction bases left unmatched: 16. The CDR3 loop is CASSVRTSRTTPHEQFF. Written as DNA, the CDR3 is TGTGCCAGCAGCGTCAGGACTAGTCGCACCACACCTCATGAGCAGTTCTTC.

This sequence joins TRBV6-6 and TRBJ2-7, with a weak D call TRBD2 (5 bases). Germline V CDR1 and CDR2: MNHNY, SVGAGI (reference sequence). Trimming took 2 bases from V and 3 from J, leaving 17 bases between them. The CDR3 runs 16 residues. The CDR3, as DNA: TGTGCCAGCAGTTACCCCTCCGGTCTCGGGGACTACGAGCAGTACTTC. As protein: CASSYPSGLGDYEQYF.

The chain couples TRBV4-2 to TRBJ2-7, with 14 bases fitting TRBD2. The junction had 3 bases not matched to a gene; V was cut back by 4 bases and J by 4 bases. The CDR3 contains 15 residues. Germline values: CDR1 LGHNA, CDR2 YNFKEQ. The CDR3 loop reads CASSPGLAGEYEQYF. CDR3 nucleotide sequence: TGTGCCAGCAGCCCGGGACTAGCGGGGGAATACGAGCAGTACTTC.

J is TRBJ2-5 and V is TRBV5-8, with a tentative D call TRBD2 (6 bases). The V gene lost 0 bases and the J gene lost 7 bases, with 13 bases spanning the gap. The length of the CDR3 is 14 residues. Germline assignment: CDR1 SGHTS and CDR2 YDEGEE. The CDR3 sequence: CASSLVTRSPTQYF. The CDR3, as DNA: TGTGCCAGCAGCTTGGTGACTAGATCTCCGACCCAGTACTTC. Supplemented by reference TRBV5-8 and TRBJ2-5, the full variable domain reads EAGVTQSPTHLIKTRGQQATLRCSPISGHTSVYWYQQALGLGLQFLLWYDEGEERNRGNFPPRFSGRQFPNYSSELNVNALELEDSALYLCASSLVTRSPTQYFGPGTRLLVL.

The chain joins TRBV27 to TRBJ1-2, with TRBD1 identical over 8 bases. This CDR3 comprises 14 residues. V dropped 4 bases and J dropped 2; count of bases not matched to a gene: 3. Germline lookup yields CDR1 MNHEY and CDR2 SMNVEV (reference sequence). The chain's CDR3 is CASSSNRGNYGYTF. The CDR3 DNA reads as TGTGCCAGCAGTTCTAACAGGGGGAACTATGGCTACACCTTC.

Concerning this clone itself: One end of the junction varies from germline; a read error may be responsible. The genes are TRBV9 and TRBJ2-5; TRBD1 is a possible D gene (5 bases). The CDR3 runs to 14 residues. Germline loops: CDR1 SGDLS, CDR2 YYNGEE. Here the CDR3 reads CASSVGGTQQTQYF. Written as DNA, the CDR3 is TGTGCCAGCAGCGTAGGGGGCACCCAACAGACCCAGTACTTC.

The chain carries TRBV11-2 and TRBJ2-5; 9 bases match TRBD1. V gave up 2 bases and J gave up 2 bases; unmatched junction bases: 3. This CDR3 has 15 amino acids. Germline CDR1 and CDR2: SGHAT and FQNNGV. The CDR3 coding sequence is TGTGCCAGCAGCTTATCGACAGGGGGGCAAGAGACCCAGTACTTC. Translated: CASSLSTGGQETQYF. The full variable domain, its missing parts supplied by reference TRBV11-2 and TRBJ2-5, is EAGVAQSPRYKIIEKRQSVAFWCNPISGHATLYWYQQILGQGPKLLIQFQNNGVVDDSQLPKDRFSAERLKGVDSTLKIQPAKLEDSAVYLCASSLSTGGQETQYFGPGTRLLVL.

This clone was counted once. The rearrangement uses TRBV7-9 and TRBJ2-7; D remains ambiguous. V was clipped by 3 bases and J by 5 bases, with 5 bases between them. This CDR3 comprises 11 residues. Germline CDR1 reads SEHNR; CDR2 reads FQNEAQ (reference sequence). Here the CDR3 reads CASSFYDEQYF. As DNA, the CDR3 is TGTGCCAGCAGCTTTTATGACGAGCAGTACTTC.

The chain combines TRBV4-2 with TRBJ1-2, with D hard to call. The V end lost 0 bases, the J end lost 7 bases, and 15 bases lay between the germline ends. This CDR3 spans 15 amino acids. Germline lookup yields CDR1 LGHNA and CDR2 YNFKEQ. The CDR3 bases are TGTGCCAGCAGCCAAGATGTTTCGGGAACGGGTGGCTACACCTTC. This encodes CASSQDVSGTGGYTF.

V and J are TRBV7-3 and TRBJ2-7; a possible D gene is TRBD1 (5 bases). The CDR3 contains 15 residues. Trimming took 1 base from V and 3 from J, leaving 13 bases between them. Germline V gene data show CDR1 as SGHTA and CDR2 as FQGTGA. In nucleotides, the CDR3 is TGTGCCAGCAGCTTAAGTTCAGGGATCGGCTACGAGCAGTACTTC. It yields the protein CASSLSSGIGYEQYF.

This clone has a single count. The chain has TRBV27 and TRBJ1-1; 8 bases are a match to TRBD1. Germline V CDR1 and CDR2: MNHEY, SMNVEV (reference sequence). J was trimmed by 2 bases and V by 3 bases; bases with no gene match: 5. The length of the CDR3 is 15 residues. CDR3 sequence (DNA): TGTGCCAGCAGTTTTACAGGGGGGGGTAACACTGAAGCTTTCTTT. Its translation is CASSFTGGGNTEAFF.

The rearrangement uses TRBV13 and TRBJ2-5, with 10 positions matching TRBD2. Germline assignment: CDR1 PRHDT and CDR2 FYEKMQ (reference sequence). CDR3 length: 14 amino acids. Losses at the gene ends were 6 bases for V and 4 bases for J; bases not matched to a gene: 5. As DNA, the CDR3 is TGTGCCAGCAGAGCTAGCGGGAGAGGAGAGACCCAGTACTTC. Protein product: CASRASGRGETQYF. Together with reference TRBV13 and TRBJ2-5, the CDR3 gives the full variable domain: AAGVIQSPRHLIKEKRETATLKCYPIPRHDTVYWYQQGPGQDPQFLISFYEKMQSDKGSIPDRFSAQQFSDYHSELNMSSLELGDSALYFCASRASGRGETQYFGPGTRLLVL.

V is TRBV29-1 and J is TRBJ1-2; TRBD1 might be the D (6 bases). Between the trimmed V and J ends, which lost 6 bases and 3 bases, there was a span of 14 bases. The CDR3 has 13 residues. Per the germline V gene, CDR1 is SQVTM and CDR2 is ANQGSEA. CDR3 in amino acids: CSVVRGPYYGYTF. The CDR3 nucleotides are TGCAGCGTCGTCAGGGGTCCCTACTATGGCTACACCTTC.

The chain couples TRBV4-3 to TRBJ2-7; tentatively, D is TRBD1 or TRBD2 (5 bases each). CDR3 length: 15 residues. V shed 2 bases and J shed 2 bases, with 13 bases lying between them. Looked up from germline, CDR1 is LGHNA and CDR2 is YSLEER. CDR3 DNA: TGCGCCAGCAGCCAATCCTCGTGGGGACCCTACGAGCAGTACTTC. Protein product: CASSQSSWGPYEQYF.

With regard to this clone: Other DNA sequences in this specimen translate into the identical CDR3. The rearrangement joins TRBV27 to TRBJ2-1; D could derive from TRBD1 or TRBD2 (5 bases each). V lost 2 bases, J lost 0 bases, and 11 bases lay in between. Per germline, CDR1 MNHEY and CDR2 SMNVEV (reference sequence). The CDR3 consists of 16 residues. The CDR3 here is CASSLGPGSSYNEQFF. The CDR3 nucleotides read TGTGCCAGCAGTTTAGGCCCAGGGAGCTCCTACAATGAGCAGTTCTTC.

With respect to this clone: Other DNA sequences within the sample encode an identical CDR3. The chain couples TRBV27 to TRBJ2-7, with a tentative D call TRBD1 (5 bases). The V gene's germline CDR1 is MNHEY and CDR2 SMNVEV (reference sequence). This CDR3 has 14 amino acids. The V and J ends lost 3 bases and 2 bases respectively, with 11 bases between them. Here the CDR3 reads CASSLGPGTYEQYF. The CDR3 nucleotides read TGTGCCAGCAGTTTGGGGCCAGGGACCTACGAGCAGTACTTC.

The rearrangement links TRBV11-2 to TRBJ2-7, with 8 positions matching TRBD2. Unmatched junction bases numbered 7, after V lost 4 bases and J lost 2 bases. Germline V CDR1 and CDR2: SGHAT, FQNNGV. This CDR3 has 15 residues. CDR3 residues: CASSSRGRTPYEQYF. CDR3 coding DNA: TGTGCCAGCAGCTCCCGCGGGAGGACCCCCTACGAGCAGTACTTC. The whole variable domain, filled in from reference TRBV11-2 and TRBJ2-7, reads EAGVAQSPRYKIIEKRQSVAFWCNPISGHATLYWYQQILGQGPKLLIQFQNNGVVDDSQLPKDRFSAERLKGVDSTLKIQPAKLEDSAVYLCASSSRGRTPYEQYFGPGTRLTVT.